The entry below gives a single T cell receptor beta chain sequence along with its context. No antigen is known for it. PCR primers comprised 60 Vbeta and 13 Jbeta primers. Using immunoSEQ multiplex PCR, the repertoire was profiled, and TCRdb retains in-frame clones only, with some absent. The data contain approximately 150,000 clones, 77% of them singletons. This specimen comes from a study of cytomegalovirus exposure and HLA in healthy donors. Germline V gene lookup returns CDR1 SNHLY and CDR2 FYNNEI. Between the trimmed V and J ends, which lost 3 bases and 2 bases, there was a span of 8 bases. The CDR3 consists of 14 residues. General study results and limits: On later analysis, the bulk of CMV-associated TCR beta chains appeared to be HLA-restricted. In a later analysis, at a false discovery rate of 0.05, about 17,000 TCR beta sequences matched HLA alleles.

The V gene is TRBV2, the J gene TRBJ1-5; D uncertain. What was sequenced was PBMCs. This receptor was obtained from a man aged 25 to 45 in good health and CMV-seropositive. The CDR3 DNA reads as TGTGCCAGCAGTGACCGGTCGGGCAATCAGCCCCAGCATTTT. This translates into CASSDRSGNQPQHF.